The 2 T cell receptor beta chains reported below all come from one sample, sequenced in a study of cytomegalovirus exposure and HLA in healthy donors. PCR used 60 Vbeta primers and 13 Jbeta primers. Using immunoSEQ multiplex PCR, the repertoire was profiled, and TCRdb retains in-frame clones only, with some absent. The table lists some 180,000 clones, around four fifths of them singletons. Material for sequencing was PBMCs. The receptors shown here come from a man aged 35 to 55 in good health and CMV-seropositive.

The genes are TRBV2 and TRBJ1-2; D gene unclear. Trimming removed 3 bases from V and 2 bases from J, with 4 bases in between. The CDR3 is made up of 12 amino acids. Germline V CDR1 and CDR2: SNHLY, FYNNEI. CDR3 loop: CASSDYNYGYTF. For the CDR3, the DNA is TGTGCCAGCAGTGACTACAACTATGGCTACACCTTC.

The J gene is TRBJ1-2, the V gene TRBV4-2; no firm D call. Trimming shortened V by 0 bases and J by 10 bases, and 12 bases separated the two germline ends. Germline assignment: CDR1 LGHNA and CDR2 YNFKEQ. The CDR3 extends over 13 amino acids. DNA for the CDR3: TGTGCCAGCAGCCAAGATGTTGAGGGCTCCTACACCTTC. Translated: CASSQDVEGSYTF.